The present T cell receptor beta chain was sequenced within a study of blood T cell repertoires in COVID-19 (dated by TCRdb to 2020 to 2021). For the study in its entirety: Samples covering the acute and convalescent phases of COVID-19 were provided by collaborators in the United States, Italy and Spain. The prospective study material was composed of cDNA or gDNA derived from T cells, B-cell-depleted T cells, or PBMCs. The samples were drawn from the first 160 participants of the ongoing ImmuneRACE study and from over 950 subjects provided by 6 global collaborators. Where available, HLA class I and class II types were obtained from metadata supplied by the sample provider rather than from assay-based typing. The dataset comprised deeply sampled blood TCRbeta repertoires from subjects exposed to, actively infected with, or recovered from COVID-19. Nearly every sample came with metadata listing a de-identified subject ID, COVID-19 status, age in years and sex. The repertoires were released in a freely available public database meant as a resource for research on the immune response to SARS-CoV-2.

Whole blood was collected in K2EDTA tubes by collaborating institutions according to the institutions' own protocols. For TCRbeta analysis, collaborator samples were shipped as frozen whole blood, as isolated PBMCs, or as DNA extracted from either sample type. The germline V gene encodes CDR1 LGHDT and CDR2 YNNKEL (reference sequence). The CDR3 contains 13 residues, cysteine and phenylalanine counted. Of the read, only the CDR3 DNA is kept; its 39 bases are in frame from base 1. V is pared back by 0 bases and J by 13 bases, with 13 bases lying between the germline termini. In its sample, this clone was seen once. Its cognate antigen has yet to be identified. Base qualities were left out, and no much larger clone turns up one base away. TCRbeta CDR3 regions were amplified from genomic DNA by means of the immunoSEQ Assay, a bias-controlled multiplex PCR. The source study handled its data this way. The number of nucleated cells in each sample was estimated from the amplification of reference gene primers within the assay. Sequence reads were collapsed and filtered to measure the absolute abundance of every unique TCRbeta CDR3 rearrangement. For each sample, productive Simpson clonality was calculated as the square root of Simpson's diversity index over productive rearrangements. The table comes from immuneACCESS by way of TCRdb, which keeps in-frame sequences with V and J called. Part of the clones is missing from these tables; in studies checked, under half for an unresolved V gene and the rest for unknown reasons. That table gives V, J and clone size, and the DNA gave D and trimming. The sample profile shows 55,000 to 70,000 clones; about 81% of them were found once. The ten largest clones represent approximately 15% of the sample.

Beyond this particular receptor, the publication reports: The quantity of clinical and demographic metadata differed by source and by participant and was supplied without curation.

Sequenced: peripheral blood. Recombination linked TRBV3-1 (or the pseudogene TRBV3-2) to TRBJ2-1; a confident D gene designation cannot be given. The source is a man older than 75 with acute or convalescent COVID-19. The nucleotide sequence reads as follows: TGTGCCAGCAGCCAAGACAGACTTGGAAGACAGTTCTTC. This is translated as CASSQDRLGRQFF.